Listed below are T cell receptor beta chains from one sample, sequenced in a study of blood T cell repertoires in COVID-19. The data were produced by immunoSEQ multiplex PCR, yet TCRdb's version contains in-frame clones alone and is incomplete. The table has roughly 69,000 clones, 70% to 85% seen once; the top ten hold approximately 12%. Sample: peripheral blood. The receptors derive from a man between 50 and 59 years old with COVID-19, enrolled during active disease. CDR3s include the opening cysteine and the closing phenylalanine or tryptophan. The D gene is left open where the match is weak. Size is stated for part of the rows, as once, few or many counts, or as a class when the clone is expanded.

TRBJ1-2	.	TRBD1	TRBV5-8	TGTGCCCCTGGGGGACAGGGGCAAAACTATGGCTACACCTTC	CAPGGQGQNYGYTF
TRBJ2-5	.	TRBD2	TRBV19	TGTGCCAGTAGTACCCACCCTAGCGGGGGACAAGAGACCCAGTACTTC	CASSTHPSGGQETQYF
TRBJ2-7	.	.	TRBV18	TGTGCCAGCTCACCACCGGGCAGGGCGTTCGAGCAGTACTTC	CASSPPGRAFEQYF
TRBJ1-4	.	.	TRBV4-2	TGTGCCAGCAGCCAGCCCGGAGGAGAAAAACTGTTTTTT	CASSQPGGEKLFF
TRBJ1-2	.	TRBD1	TRBV28	TGTGCCAGCAGTCGACAGGGGTATGGCTACACCTTC	CASSRQGYGYTF
TRBJ2-1	.	.	TRBV11-2	TGTGCCAGCAGCTTAGACAGGAACAATGAGCAGTTCTTC	CASSLDRNNEQFF
TRBJ2-7	once	TRBD1	TRBV7-9	TGTGCCAGCAGGAGGACAGGGAATCCGAGCTCCTACGAGCAGTACTTC	CASRRTGNPSSYEQYF
TRBJ2-1	.	TRBD1	TRBV5-1	TGCGCCAGCAGCTCCGGACAGGGGAACAATGAGCAGTTCTTC	CASSSGQGNNEQFF
TRBJ2-5	.	.	TRBV14	TGTGCCAGCAGCCAAGGTTCCGGGGAGACCCAGTACTTC	CASSQGSGETQYF
TRBJ2-3	.	.	TRBV2	TGTGCCAGCAGCCGTCGCAACTTCCTCCGGTTCCCTAGCACAGATACGCAGTATTTT	CASSRRNFLRFPSTDTQYF